Described below is a single T cell receptor beta chain sequence and its context. Its antigen is unknown. The DNA ends 3 residues before the CDR3 does, and the rest of the CDR3 is filled in from the germline J gene. Looked up from germline, CDR1 is LNHDA and CDR2 is SQIVND (reference sequence). CDR3 length equals 15 residues. J was trimmed by 2 bases and V by 4 bases; bases with no gene match: 8. Sequencing used immunoSEQ multiplex PCR; TCRdb keeps in-frame clones, though not all of them. This specimen shows roughly 48,000 clones; the ten leading clones hold about 0.85%. The sample originates from a study of Tregs in tolerant kidney transplant recipients. Overall study: Mixed chimerism was transient after nonmyeloablative marrow transplants from related graft donors. Notes on the study in general: Tregs expanded with activated donor B cells seemed most donor-specific. Antigen-driven expansion was suggested because donor-specific Tregs expanded more than all Tregs in tolerant patients. This study did not directly address biological reproducibility.

The starting material was CD4+ T cells from blood, obtained before the transplant. This TCR derives from a human donor who received a combined kidney and bone marrow transplant. The rearrangement links TRBV19 to TRBJ2-7, with 7 bases identical to TRBD2. CDR3 DNA, as far as it was read: TGTGCCAGTAGTACATCTCCTAGCGGAACCTACGAG. Its translation: CASSTSPSGTYE. The CDR3 in its entirety is CASSTSPSGTYEQYF.